In this sample, the clone carrying this T cell receptor beta chain turned up once. Its antigen is currently unknown. The germline CDR1 and CDR2 sequences are SGHTS and YDEGEE. The CDR3 has 14 amino acids. V lost 2 bases and J lost 5, with 13 bases in between. The data were taken from a study of T cell responses to AZD1222 COVID-19 vaccine. The overall study: Some second doses came at about 4 weeks and others at about 12 weeks; these were pooled. General study points: Samples come after the peak T cell response, not at day 14. The donor group comprised mostly white British people and more females; the analysis possibly underestimated clonal diversity.

Assay: immunoSEQ multiplex PCR; the TCRdb copy retains only in-frame clones and omits some. The table has about 100,000 clones, around 90% seen once. The V call is TRBV5-8, the J call TRBJ1-1; D perhaps matches TRBD1 (6 bases). Sample: peripheral blood, taken on day 0 of AZD1222 vaccination. The TCR sequence derives from an adult in good health. The CDR3 loop is CASSFWGAQTEAFF. The CDR3 nucleotides read TGTGCCAGCAGCTTCTGGGGGGCACAGACTGAAGCTTTCTTT.